This T cell receptor beta chain was sequenced for a study of identical twins. In the case of this clonotype: The target antigen is unknown.

Germline trimming cut 5 bases from V and 1 base from J; bases unmatched to any gene: 7. The CDR3 sequence is 15 residues long. CDR1 is DFQATT and CDR2 is SNEGSKA in the germline V gene (reference sequence). General study findings and limits: Where beta out-of-frame sequences were concerned, excess twin sharing was weaker.

A universal primer site was created by template switching, with the cDNA bearing unique molecular identifiers. Via MiXCR, TCRdb re-called the 5' RACE reads, giving one row per CDR3 protein. The sample records 300,000 to 400,000 distinct CDR3 sequences, around 9.7% being singletons. The genes are TRBV20-1 and TRBJ2-7; 11 bases fit TRBD2. The TCR was taken from a woman aged 45-65 years in good health. Sequences were obtained from naive T cells sorted from blood. The CDR3 coding sequence is TGCAGTGCTTCAGGACTAGCGGGCAATTCCTACGAGCAGTACTTC. The encoded protein is CSASGLAGNSYEQYF.